This TCR beta chain was obtained from a study of T-cell memory formation after mild COVID-19 (dated by TCRdb to the early 2020s). A note on the overall study: TCR sequence clusters from the two donors were found to be largely donor specific. The cohort was made up of two young adult volunteers, one female and one male, who were previously healthy. Longitudinal TCRalpha and TCRbeta repertoire sequencing tracked T-cell clones expanding and contracting after mild COVID-19 in a couple of donors.

Trimming takes 5 bases from V and 7 bases from J, and the germline ends sit 17 bases apart. CDR1 MNHEY and CDR2 SMNVEV are derived from the germline V gene (reference sequence). Reading from cysteine to phenylalanine, the CDR3 counts 14 amino acids. CDR3 DNA only is kept here, 42 bases in frame from base 1. Instrument on record: Illumina NovaSeq 6000. Using 5'RACE with constant-segment primers, TCRalpha and TCRbeta cDNA libraries were constructed, with sample barcodes and unique molecular identifiers added in the process. RNA was extracted from every sample with Trizol reagent. Library amplification was performed in two PCR steps, and a second sample barcode and Illumina TruSeq adapters were introduced in the second step. Libraries were sequenced on an Illumina NovaSeq with 2 x 150 bp paired-end reads. As for the authors' bioinformatics: With migec v1.2.7, reads were demultiplexed and then collapsed into UMI-guided consensus sequences. Using mixcr v2.1.11, UMI consensuses were aligned to TRA and TRB V and J templates and then assembled into clonotypes. A clonotype was counted as expanded or contracted only when both edgeR and NoisET called the clonotype significant, with the noise models trained on biological replicates. For edgeR calls, the thresholds were a false discovery rate-adjusted p below 0.01 and a log2 fold-change of 1. As an exploratory analysis of dynamics, max-normalized trajectories of the 1000 most abundant clonotypes were examined by PCA with hierarchical clustering. Each responding clone was given a CD4 or CD8 phenotype based on the CD4+ and CD8+ repertoires, which had been sequenced separately. TCRdb ran its own pipeline on the public reads, namely fastp trimming at Q25 and MiXCR clone calling, and kept in-frame beta chains. Rows with one shared CDR3 protein collapse into an entry with the most common genes and DNA. For this entry, the V and J calls and clone size follow TCRdb and not the study's own pipeline. The sample table shows fewer than 650,000 distinct CDR3 sequences, and about a fifth are seen once. The ten largest clones capture approximately 8.4% of the sample.

Ficoll-Paque density gradient centrifugation was the method used to isolate PBMCs. What the research found in general, with its limitations: Only a couple of mild cases were covered by the study, and larger cohorts that include severe cases with pre-infection samples were considered necessary. The detection of some responding clones in pre-infection memory suggests that pre-existing cross-reactive memory T cells joined the SARS-CoV-2 response. Clones contracting from day 15 to 85 had balanced CD4/CD8 phenotypes, while a second wave expanding from day 15 to 37 was biased towards CD4+. The second-wave clones that peaked on day 37 were not confirmed to be SARS-CoV-2 specific. Contracting CD4+ clones appeared mostly in the CM and EM memory subsets, whereas CD8+ clones were enriched in EMRA.

In regard to this clonotype: Its antigen specificity is not known. No base quality values were provided; no much bigger clone lies one nucleotide off.

This receptor chain uses TRBV27 and TRBJ1-2; there is no confident call for the D gene. This receptor was taken from an adult woman who had mild COVID-19 (a few samples of this study predate the infection). The sample titles of this study are shuffled in the database, so cell type and time point are left out; the donor was told from shared clones. The material sequenced was PBMCs or a T cell subset sorted from them (not recorded which). This receptor has the CDR3 CASSPSGWPGGYTF. The nucleotide sequence is TGTGCCAGCAGTCCGAGCGGGTGGCCGGGTGGCTACACCTTC.